This note documents a single T cell receptor beta chain sequence. This sample is part of a study of cytomegalovirus exposure and HLA in healthy donors. 60 Vbeta and 13 Jbeta primers were used in PCR. Method: immunoSEQ multiplex PCR; TCRdb's copy keeps in-frame clones and lacks some. The table records roughly 120,000 clones, 79% of them present only once. The origin of this receptor is a man younger than 35 in good health and CMV-seronegative. Sequencing input: PBMCs.

The CDR3 coding sequence is TGCGCCAGCAGCCCGGACACCAACCAAGAGACCCAGTACTTC. Its translation is CASSPDTNQETQYF. J is TRBJ2-5 and V is TRBV5-1, with a weak D call TRBD1 (5 bases). The germline V gene has CDR1 SGHRS and CDR2 YFSETQ. The V gene lost 4 bases and the J gene lost 0 bases, with 10 bases spanning the gap. The CDR3 covers 14 residues. The whole variable domain, remainder taken from reference TRBV5-1 and TRBJ2-5, is KAGVTQTPRYLIKTRGQQVTLSCSPISGHRSVSWYQQTPGQGLQFLFEYFSETQRNKGNFPGRFSGRQFSNSRSEMNVSTLELGDSALYLCASSPDTNQETQYFGPGTRLLVL.